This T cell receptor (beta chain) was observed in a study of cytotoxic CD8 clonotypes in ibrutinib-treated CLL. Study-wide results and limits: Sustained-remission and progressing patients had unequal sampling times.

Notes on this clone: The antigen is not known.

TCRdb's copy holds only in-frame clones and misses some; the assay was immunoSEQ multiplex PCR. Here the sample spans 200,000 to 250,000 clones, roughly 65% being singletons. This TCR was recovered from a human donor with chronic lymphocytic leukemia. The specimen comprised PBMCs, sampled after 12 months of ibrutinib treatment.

CDR3 protein: CASSPTGPNYEQYF. In DNA form, the CDR3 reads TGTGCCAGCTCACCGACGGGACCAAACTACGAGCAGTACTTC. The chain links TRBV18 to TRBJ2-7, with D perhaps assigned TRBD1 or TRBD2 (5 bases each). V was clipped by 3 bases and J by 3 bases, with 12 bases between them. The CDR3 is 14 amino acids. CDR1 is KGHSH, CDR2 LQKENI, per germline.